Following are 27 T cell receptor beta chains from one sample sequenced in a study of T cell repertoires in cytomegalovirus infection. TCRdb itself ran the reads through MiXCR, one entry per CDR3 protein. The sample yields roughly 640,000 distinct CDR3 sequences, 24% seen once. Sequenced: CD8+ T cells from PBMCs. Receptors were obtained from a human donor in good health (CMV status not recorded). Some clones in this sample may be carry-over from other donors' samples.

As for this clonotype: A much larger clone differs from this one at a single base, so this may be a read error. As the CDR3 is not closed by the conserved phenylalanine or tryptophan, this likely results from a read error. The chain is built from TRBV6-1 and TRBJ1-1; 8 bases fit TRBD1. The germline V gene encodes CDR1 MNHNS and CDR2 SASEGT. V lost 2 bases and J lost 0; bases outside the gene matches: 8. The CDR3 sequence is 17 residues long. The CDR3 protein is CASSEYIRGRMNTEAFS. CDR3 in DNA: TGTGCCAGCAGTGAATACATCAGGGGGCGAATGAACACTGAAGCTTTCTCT.

In its sample, this clonotype was seen a few times. The chain recombines TRBV28 with TRBJ2-2; D is possibly TRBD2 (6 bases). The CDR3 runs 14 residues. The V end lost 3 bases, the J end lost 7 bases, and 12 bases lay between the germline ends. Germline CDR1 and CDR2: MDHEN and SYDVKM. DNA of the CDR3: TGTGCCAGCAGTTTTGGAGGGGAGGTCGGGGAGCTGTTTTTT. This gives the protein CASSFGGEVGELFF.

V and J are TRBV14 and TRBJ2-3, with D possibly being TRBD1 (6 bases). Germline V lookup: CDR1 SGHDN, CDR2 FVKESK. V lost 0 bases and J 4 bases, leaving 14 bases between the germline ends. The CDR3 has 16 amino acids. The CDR3 region has the DNA TGTGCCAGCAGCCAAGAAGGCTCCACAGGGCCAGATACGCAGTATTTT. Its translation is CASSQEGSTGPDTQYF.

This clonotype was seen a few times. The J gene is TRBJ1-5, the V gene TRBV20-1; D gene ambiguous. The V gene lost 6 bases and the J gene lost 0 bases, with 12 bases spanning the gap. This CDR3 is 14 amino acids long. The V gene's germline CDR1 is DFQATT and CDR2 SNEGSKA (reference sequence). DNA of the CDR3: TGCAGTGCCGAGACCTTCGATAGCAATCAGCCCCAGCATTTT. Translating it yields CSAETFDSNQPQHF.

This rearrangement joins TRBV7-2 to TRBJ2-3; weak D call: TRBD1 (6 bases). Trimming cost V 3 bases and J 3 bases, with 16 bases left between them. The CDR3 loop spans 16 amino acids. Per the germline V gene, CDR1 is SGHTA and CDR2 is FQGNSA. CDR3 nucleotide sequence: TGTGCCAGCAGCTTGAATGTGGGCAGGGGTACAGATACGCAGTATTTT. This codes for CASSLNVGRGTDTQYF.

This clonotype was counted a few times. The chain couples TRBV6-5 to TRBJ2-1, with a weak D call TRBD2 (6 bases). V was trimmed by 2 bases and J by 4 bases, leaving 15 bases between them. Germline loops: CDR1 MNHEY, CDR2 SVGAGI. This CDR3 is 16 amino acids long. The CDR3 spells CASSYELATIYNEQFF. DNA for the CDR3: TGTGCCAGCAGTTACGAACTAGCTACTATTTACAATGAGCAGTTCTTC.

The chain carries TRBV6-4 and TRBJ2-1; D unresolved. Germline V CDR1 and CDR2: MRHNA, SNTAGT. With 3 bases removed from V and 2 bases from J, the gap between germline ends came to 11 bases. CDR3 length: 15 residues. CDR3 sequence reads: CASSDSRDPYNEQFF. The DNA for the CDR3 is TGTGCCAGCAGTGATTCTCGCGACCCCTACAATGAGCAGTTCTTC.

This clonotype was found many times. The chain is built from TRBV7-6 and TRBJ2-7, with TRBD1 identical over 10 bases. The CDR3 consists of 14 residues. Germline V gene sequence: CDR1 SGHVS, CDR2 FNYEAQ. Trimming took 5 bases from V and 5 from J; bases not matched to a gene: 6. CDR3 region: CASSPDRGFNEQYF. CDR3 bases: TGTGCCAGCAGCCCGGACAGGGGGTTTAACGAGCAGTACTTC. Full variable domain (rest looked up from reference TRBV7-6 and TRBJ2-7): GAGVSQSPRYKVTKRGQDVALRCDPISGHVSLYWYRQALGQGPEFLTYFNYEAQQDKSGLPNDRFSAERPEGSISTLTIQRTEQRDSAMYRCASSPDRGFNEQYFGPGTRLTVT.

The gene calls are TRBV14 and TRBJ2-1; D may be TRBD1 (6 bases). Per the germline V gene, CDR1 is SGHDN and CDR2 is FVKESK. V lost 2 bases and J 5 bases, leaving 10 bases between the germline ends. The CDR3 contains 14 residues. Written as DNA, the CDR3 is TGTGCCAGCAGCCAACTGGACAGTCACAATGAGCAGTTCTTC. Translating it yields CASSQLDSHNEQFF.

Regarding this clonotype: This clone may be a read error of a much larger clone one base away. The chain uses TRBV4-2 and TRBJ2-5; D remains unclear. CDR1 is LGHNA and CDR2 is YNFKEQ in the germline V gene. Trimming left V 0 bases short and J 7 bases short, with 15 bases between. The CDR3 loop spans 15 amino acids. CDR3 in DNA: TGTGCCAGCAGCCAAGAGGCCTGGGCCTTAGGGACCCAGTACTTC. Protein product: CASSQEAWALGTQYF.

This chain links TRBV7-6 with TRBJ2-1; TRBD2 matches at 11 bases. V lost 1 base and J lost 4; bases outside the gene matches: 6. This CDR3 is 17 amino acids long. From germline, CDR1 is SGHVS and CDR2 FNYEAQ. CDR3 in amino acids: CASSLVSGGAWYNEQFF. The CDR3 region has the DNA TGTGCCAGCAGCTTAGTTAGCGGGGGGGCTTGGTACAATGAGCAGTTCTTC.

This clonotype was recorded a few times. The CDR3 DNA is TGTGCCAGCAGTTTCCCCCAGGGGACTAGCGGTGTTCCCTCCTACGAGCAGTACTTC. This gives the protein CASSFPQGTSGVPSYEQYF. The V gene is TRBV6-2 or TRBV6-3, the J gene TRBJ2-7; 11 bases line up with TRBD2. Germline V lookup: CDR1 MNHEY, CDR2 SVGEGT. Unmatched junction bases numbered 14, after V lost 4 bases and J lost 0 bases. The CDR3 is 19 residues long.

This clonotype showed up many times. The chain recombines TRBV7-9 with TRBJ2-7; 9 nucleotides match TRBD1. Germline-derived CDR1 and CDR2 are SEHNR and FQNEAQ (reference sequence). The junction had 9 bases not matched to a gene; V was cut back by 8 bases and J by 7 bases. The length of the CDR3 is 13 residues. The CDR3 DNA is TGTGCCAGCCCGGGGACAGGGCCCGGGGAGCAGTACTTC. Protein: CASPGTGPGEQYF.

The genes are TRBV12-3 or TRBV12-4 and TRBJ2-7; 11 bases agree with TRBD2. With V trimmed by 5 bases and J by 4 bases, 4 bases remained unmatched. The CDR3 has 14 residues. This CDR3 is CASSRLAGSYEQYF. In nucleotides, the CDR3 is TGTGCCAGCAGTCGACTAGCGGGGTCTTACGAGCAGTACTTC.

The chain employs TRBV9 and TRBJ2-1, with 7 nucleotides matching TRBD1. The germline V gene has CDR1 SGDLS and CDR2 YYNGEE. The CDR3 spans 15 residues. With V trimmed by 4 bases and J by 4 bases, 8 bases remained unmatched. The CDR3 loop is CASSLLPGQYNEQFF. CDR3 sequence (DNA): TGTGCCAGCAGCTTGCTACCGGGACAGTACAATGAGCAGTTCTTC. The entire variable domain, with the rest obtained from reference TRBV9 and TRBJ2-1, is as follows: DSGVTQTPKHLITATGQRVTLRCSPRSGDLSVYWYQQSLDQGLQFLIQYYNGEERAKGNILERFSAQQFPDLHSELNLSSLELGDSALYFCASSLLPGQYNEQFFGPGTRLTVL.

The chain recombines TRBV19 with TRBJ1-2; D is undetermined. V lost 6 bases and J lost 8, with 16 bases in between. CDR1 and CDR2 (germline): LNHDA, SQIVND (reference sequence). This CDR3 has 13 amino acids. Here the CDR3 reads CASRISEGRGYTF. The CDR3 coding sequence is TGTGCCAGTAGGATAAGTGAGGGCCGGGGCTACACCTTC.

For this clonotype: It is likely a read error, because the conserved phenylalanine at the end of the CDR3 is missing. The CDR3 loop reads CASSASYEQYY. Here the CDR3 DNA reads TGTGCCAGCAGTGCTTCCTACGAGCAGTACTAC. J is TRBJ2-7 and V is TRBV12-3 or TRBV12-4, with D unresolved. Trimming took 5 bases from V and 1 from J, leaving 3 bases between them. CDR3 length equals 11 residues.

This chain links TRBV10-3 with TRBJ2-1; 14 positions agree with TRBD2. This CDR3 comprises 15 residues. After removal of 4 bases from V and 8 bases from J, the junction contained 4 bases not matched to a gene. Per the germline V gene, CDR1 is ENHRY and CDR2 is SYGVKD. As DNA, the CDR3 is TGTGCCATCAGTGGACTAGCGGGGGGGCCGGATGAGCAGTTCTTC. Protein product: CAISGLAGGPDEQFF.

The table lists this clonotype with many counts. The chain uses TRBV7-9 and TRBJ1-6; TRBD1 matches at 9 bases. The CDR3 has 14 residues. Losses at the gene ends were 5 bases for V and 9 bases for J; bases not matched to a gene: 5. Germline loops: CDR1 SEHNR, CDR2 FQNEAQ (reference sequence). The CDR3 protein is CASSGGDRASPLHF. Written as DNA, the CDR3 is TGTGCCAGCAGCGGGGGGGACAGGGCTTCACCCCTCCACTTT.

A few counts support this clonotype. J is TRBJ1-5 and V is TRBV7-2; D call uncertain. The V end lost 2 bases, the J end lost 3 bases, and 5 bases lay between the germline ends. This CDR3 region has 13 residues. Germline V lookup: CDR1 SGHTA, CDR2 FQGNSA. The CDR3 DNA reads TGTGCCAGCAGCTTATTCATCAATCAGCCCCAGCATTTT. Translating gives CASSLFINQPQHF.

In its sample, this clonotype was seen many times. The chain joins TRBV7-9 to TRBJ1-2; no firm D call. V was trimmed by 2 bases and J by 8 bases, leaving 12 bases between them. The CDR3 consists of 13 residues. CDR1 and CDR2 from the germline V gene are SEHNR and FQNEAQ (reference sequence). Here the CDR3 reads CASSLKPLEGYTF. In DNA form, the CDR3 reads TGTGCCAGCAGCTTAAAACCTTTGGAGGGCTACACCTTC. Drawing the rest from reference TRBV7-9 and TRBJ1-2, the complete variable domain is DTGVSQNPRHKITKRGQNVTFRCDPISEHNRLYWYRQTLGQGPEFLTYFQNEAQLEKSRLLSDRFSAERPKGSFSTLEIQRTEQGDSAMYLCASSLKPLEGYTFGSGTRLTVV.

This clonotype was counted many times. The V gene is TRBV4-1, the J gene TRBJ2-1; D not resolved. The CDR3 is 14 residues long. Germline CDR1 reads MGHRA; CDR2 reads YSYEKL. V lost 0 bases and J 8 bases, leaving 11 bases between the germline ends. The CDR3 region has the DNA TGCGCCAGCAGCCAAGAAAAGGTTTTCTATGAGCAGTTCTTC. Amino acids: CASSQEKVFYEQFF.

This clonotype was seen repeatedly, ten times or more. CDR3 in amino acids: CASRKRQEAEAFF. For the CDR3, the DNA is TGTGCCAGCAGAAAAAGACAGGAGGCTGAAGCTTTCTTT. V and J are TRBV6-2 or TRBV6-3 and TRBJ1-1; perhaps TRBD1 as D (6 bases). The CDR3 sequence is 13 residues long. Looked up from germline, CDR1 is MNHEY and CDR2 is SVGEGT. V was shortened by 6 bases and J by 6 bases, with 14 bases between the two germline ends.

This clonotype was found a few times. This rearrangement joins TRBV6-5 to TRBJ2-1; a weak D match, TRBD1 (6 bases). CDR1 is MNHEY and CDR2 is SVGAGI in the germline V gene. The germline V and J ends were trimmed by 0 bases and 6 bases, with 15 bases remaining between them. The CDR3 is 16 amino acids. CDR3: CASSYSTGFARNEQFF. The CDR3 coding sequence is TGTGCCAGCAGTTACTCCACAGGGTTTGCTCGCAATGAGCAGTTCTTC.

This clonotype was counted between two and nine times. The J gene is TRBJ1-1, the V gene TRBV19, with TRBD1 matching 9 bases. J lost 6 bases, V lost 7 bases, and 9 bases had no gene match. Germline V gene lookup returns CDR1 LNHDA and CDR2 SQIVND (reference sequence). This CDR3 contains 14 residues. The CDR3 region is CASTLGQGGPEAFF. For the CDR3, the DNA is TGTGCCAGTACCCTGGGACAGGGCGGTCCTGAAGCTTTCTTT. The full variable domain, completed using reference TRBV19 and TRBJ1-1, is DGGITQSPKYLFRKEGQNVTLSCEQNLNHDAMYWYRQDPGQGLRLIYYSQIVNDFQKGDIAEGYSVSREKKESFPLTVTSAQKNPTAFYLCASTLGQGGPEAFFGQGTRLTVV.

This clonotype was picked up a small number of times. This rearrangement joins TRBV2 to TRBJ2-1; 11 bases align to TRBD1. This CDR3 is 13 amino acids long. Per germline, CDR1 SNHLY and CDR2 FYNNEI. Trimming removed 7 bases from V and 8 bases from J; junction bases left unmatched: 4. CDR3 amino acids: CASTDRGPYEQFF. The CDR3 nucleotides read TGTGCCAGCACGGACAGGGGGCCGTATGAGCAGTTCTTC.

This clonotype was seen repeatedly, ten times or more. The chain recombines TRBV7-8 with TRBJ1-1; perhaps TRBD1 as D (6 bases). Trimming left V 1 base short and J 7 bases short, with 13 bases between. CDR3 length equals 14 residues. Germline lookup yields CDR1 SGHVS and CDR2 FQNEAQ. CDR3: CASSLEVVTGEAFF. The CDR3 nucleotides are TGTGCCAGCAGCTTAGAGGTGGTGACAGGTGAAGCTTTCTTT.